A single TCR beta chain is shown here with its context. It lacks a known antigen. Base-call qualities are not available, and no considerably larger clone is one nucleotide away. V lost 11 bases and J lost 6 bases, and the count of bases not matched to a germline gene is 10. The CDR3 contains 13 residues, cysteine and phenylalanine counted. Left in the record is the CDR3 DNA by itself, 39 bases read in frame from the first base. From a lookup of the germline V gene, CDR1 and CDR2 are SNHLY and FYNNEI. The record originates from a study of T cell responses to AZD1222 COVID-19 vaccine (dated by TCRdb to the early 2020s). Broadly, across the study: TCR sequencing covered more than 230 trial participants: 200 to 220 given two doses of AZD1222 and approximately 26 given two doses of MenACWY control vaccine. Trial participants were enrolled into age subgroups of 18-55, 56-69 and 70-plus years, which contained roughly 140, 27 and 60 TCR-sequenced participants, respectively. The study at large found these results: The whole spike protein was spanned by vaccine-associated CD4 TCRs, and dominant responses were seen in regions 160-218 and 743-854. Spike-specific TCR breadth and depth rose significantly after two AZD1222 doses compared with day 0 and with MenACWY recipients. Because no samples from the day 14 peak response were available, repertoires could be characterized only after the peak T cell response. Only six AZD1222 recipients were SARS-CoV-2 seropositive at baseline, limiting conclusions about previously exposed vaccinees. Reportedly, almost half of the unique spike-specific TCRs recognized epitopes lying outside the regions that are mutated in the B.1.351 and B.1.1.7 variants. Participants were mostly white British, with more females than males. The authors suggested clonal diversity may have been underestimated. In the small 56-69-year group, the increase in depth fell short of significance, most likely because of low power.

This specimen's time point label, per the study, means: about 28 days (+/-7) after the second vaccine dose. Because spike-specific TCR depth and breadth did not differ between the two schedules, AZD1222 recipients who got a second dose at roughly 4 weeks were pooled with those who got a second dose at roughly 12 weeks. Vaccinee samples were obtained from the UK trials COV001 and COV002, which included a single-blind randomized controlled phase 2/3 trial of AZD1222 (ChAdOx1 nCoV-19) in healthy adults. For TCRbeta chain sequencing, PBMC samples from trial participants were taken at day 0 and at day 28 after the second dose. The CDR3 regions of human TCRbeta chains were subjected to immunosequencing. The source study handled its data this way. Repertoire TCRs were matched against a reference library of SARS-CoV-2-specific TCRs generated with the MIRA antigen-specificity platform. Breadth was defined as the fraction of unique TCRs that were SARS-CoV-2-associated, and depth was defined as the fraction of total T cells that were SARS-CoV-2-associated. Using the MIRA data, every spike-specific TCR was mapped to the spike region that the TCR reacted to and assigned to either a CD4 or a CD8 class. Log10-transformed breadth and depth values were compared by one-way ANOVA with Sidak's multiple comparisons tests. The table was pulled from immuneACCESS by TCRdb, which kept in-frame rearrangements only. Such tables lose some clones; where checked, under half of the loss comes from unresolved V genes, and the rest has no known cause. V and J calls and clone size come straight from that table; D and trimming were deduced from the DNA. The sample table lists roughly 120,000 clones, approximately 85% of them with a count of one. The leading ten clones occupy 4.4% of the sample.

The TCR comes from an adult who received the AZD1222 COVID-19 vaccine. Source: peripheral blood, taken 28 days after the second AZD1222 dose. The chain uses TRBV2 and TRBJ1-2, with 9 middle bases fitting TRBD1. In nucleotides, the sequence is TGTGCCGGGGGAACGACAGGGGGAAATGGCTACACCTTC. This yields the protein CAGGTTGGNGYTF. The variable domain in full, with residues beyond the CDR3 obtained from the reference TRBV2 and TRBJ1-2 genes, is EPEVTQTPSHQVTQMGQEVILRCVPISNHLYFYWYRQILGQKVEFLVSFYNNEISEKSEIFDDQFSVERPDGSNFTLKIRSTKLEDSAMYFCAGGTTGGNGYTFGSGTRLTVV.